The entry below gives a single T cell receptor (beta chain) sequence along with its context. The target antigen is unknown. CDR1 is MNHNS and CDR2 is SASEGT in the germline V gene. The CDR3 sequence is 16 residues long. Trimming shortened V by 6 bases and J by 0 bases, and 16 bases separated the two germline ends. The source of the sample is a study of T cell repertoires in cytomegalovirus infection. For the study at large: Public TCR beta signature analysis indicated the presence of both CMV infection and matching HLA type.

General observations from the study: CMV-specific TCR beta clonotypes restricted by HLA-C were the ones dominating the ex vivo response. Cumulative public TCR beta family frequency identified CMV carriers with the relevant HLA.

From the reads, TCRdb called clonotypes with MiXCR, one entry per CDR3 protein. There are about 360,000 distinct CDR3 sequences in the sample; roughly 20% occur only once, and 7.5% to 9% lies in the top ten. The chain recombines TRBV6-1 with TRBJ2-3; a possible D gene is TRBD1 (6 bases). The sequenced sample consisted of PBMCs. The sequence derives from a human donor in good health (CMV status not recorded). Some clones in this sample may be carry-over from other donors' samples. The CDR3: CASRYPGTQSTDTQYF. The CDR3 DNA reads as TGTGCCAGCAGGTACCCTGGGACACAGAGCACAGATACGCAGTATTTT.